This paragraph reports one TCR beta chain. It has no known antigen specificity. The input lacks base qualities; no much larger clone sits a single base away. The immunoSEQ Assay was the method used to sequence TCRbeta CDR3 regions. After extraction, genomic DNA underwent amplification by bias-controlled multiplex PCR, followed by high-throughput sequencing. For the original study's pipeline: To quantify the absolute abundance of every unique TCRbeta CDR3 region, sequences were collapsed and filtered. T cell fraction was estimated by normalizing TCRbeta template counts to usable DNA, which was measured by amplifying reference genes present in all nucleated cells. Repertoire TCRs were annotated as SARS-CoV-2-specific when V gene, CDR3 amino acid sequence and J gene were exactly matched to a known reactive TCR set. MIRA supplied the reference SARS-CoV-2 TCR set, which was filtered for enrichment in COVID-19-positive ImmuneCODE repertoires so that public or cross-reactive TCRs were removed. Using the MIRA antigens, annotated TCRs were further analysed by specific ORF or by position within an ORF. Breadth was defined as the number of annotated unique rearrangements divided by the total number of unique productive rearrangements, and depth was defined as the summed frequency of the annotated unique rearrangements. Two-sided Wilcoxon rank-sum tests were applied when comparing TCR breadth between groups. In TCRdb, the immuneACCESS table is reduced to in-frame sequences with V and J assigned. These tables do not hold every clone; where another copy was compared, an unresolved V gene accounts for under half, and the others remain unexplained. The V and J calls and the clone size are those of that table, but D and trimming were determined from the DNA. Present in this sample are 500,000 or so clones, about 91% of which were seen just once. The ten largest clones represent 2.5% to 3% of the sample.

The data originate from a study of Ad26.COV2.S vaccination and SARS-CoV-2 variants (dated by TCRdb to the early 2020s). Regarding the study in general: Donors in the vaccine arm were drawn from COV1001, a phase I-IIa trial of Ad26.COV2.S in healthy adults that was multicentre, randomized, double-blind and placebo-controlled. Ad26.COV2.S was administered intramuscularly at a dose of 5x10^10 or 1x10^11 viral particles, either as one shot or as two shots given 56 days apart. TCRbeta repertoire sequencing was used to assess the specificity and breadth of SARS-CoV-2-reactive T cell receptors after Ad26.COV2.S vaccination. The TCR-sequenced set comprised approximately 30 samples: approximately 19 Ad26.COV2.S vaccine recipients, 5 placebo recipients and 8 SARS-CoV-2 convalescent individuals. Trial participants were randomized into five groups of five, in which low-dose or high-dose Ad26.COV2.S was given once or twice, or placebo was given on both occasions. Blinding of investigators to trial group allocation was maintained during experiments and outcome assessment. Beyond this particular receptor, the publication reports: Ad26.COV2.S recipients had higher spike-specific TCR breadth than placebo recipients (P = 0.0014). Non-spike TCR breadth was comparable between vaccine and placebo recipients, consistent with the vaccine containing only spike. The authors noted that the TCR breadth and depth analyses may have underestimated total T cell responses. The study was not powered to compare responses between vaccine doses or regimens. After vaccination, spike-specific CD8+ and CD4+ T cell responses were reported to show substantial breadth.

V sheds 4 bases and J sheds 10 bases, leaving 11 bases between their ends. Counted from cysteine to phenylalanine, this CDR3 has 13 amino acids. Just the 39-base CDR3 DNA is kept, in frame starting at base 1. The germline V gene specifies SGHTA as CDR1 and FQGTGA as CDR2. Reading the label with the study, this specimen's treatment or condition is: around 19 received Ad26.COV2.S at low or high dose, single or two shots; about 5 received placebo; per-sample allocation not given. For vaccine and placebo recipients, repertoires were sequenced using samples collected on day 63 after the first injection. Between 29 July and 7 August 2020, Cohort 1b enrolled about 27 adults aged 18-55 years at one site in Boston, USA. Ad26.COV2.S was a replication-incompetent adenovirus type 26 vector that expressed a prefusion-stabilized SARS-CoV-2 spike protein derived from the original Wuhan strain.

This chain is built from TRBV7-3 and TRBJ1-6, with the D gene uncertain. This TCR was sampled from a person between 18 and 65 years old who received the Ad26.COV2.S COVID-19 vaccine or a placebo. The starting material was peripheral blood, obtained in a trial of Ad26.COV2.S vaccine versus placebo. The CDR3 reads as follows: CASSYNSDSPLHF. The sequenced DNA is TGTGCCAGCAGCTATAATTCGGACTCACCCCTCCACTTT.